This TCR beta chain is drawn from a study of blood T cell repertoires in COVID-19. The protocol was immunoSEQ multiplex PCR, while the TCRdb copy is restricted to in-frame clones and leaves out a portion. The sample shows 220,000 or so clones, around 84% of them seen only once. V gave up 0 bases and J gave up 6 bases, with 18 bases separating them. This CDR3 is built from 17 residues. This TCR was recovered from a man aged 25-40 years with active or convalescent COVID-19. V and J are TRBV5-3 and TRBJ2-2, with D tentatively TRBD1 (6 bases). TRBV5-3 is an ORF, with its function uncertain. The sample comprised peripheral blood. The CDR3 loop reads CARSLGVEQGRPGELFF. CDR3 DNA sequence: TGTGCCAGAAGCTTGGGGGTCGAACAGGGTAGGCCCGGGGAGCTGTTTTTT.